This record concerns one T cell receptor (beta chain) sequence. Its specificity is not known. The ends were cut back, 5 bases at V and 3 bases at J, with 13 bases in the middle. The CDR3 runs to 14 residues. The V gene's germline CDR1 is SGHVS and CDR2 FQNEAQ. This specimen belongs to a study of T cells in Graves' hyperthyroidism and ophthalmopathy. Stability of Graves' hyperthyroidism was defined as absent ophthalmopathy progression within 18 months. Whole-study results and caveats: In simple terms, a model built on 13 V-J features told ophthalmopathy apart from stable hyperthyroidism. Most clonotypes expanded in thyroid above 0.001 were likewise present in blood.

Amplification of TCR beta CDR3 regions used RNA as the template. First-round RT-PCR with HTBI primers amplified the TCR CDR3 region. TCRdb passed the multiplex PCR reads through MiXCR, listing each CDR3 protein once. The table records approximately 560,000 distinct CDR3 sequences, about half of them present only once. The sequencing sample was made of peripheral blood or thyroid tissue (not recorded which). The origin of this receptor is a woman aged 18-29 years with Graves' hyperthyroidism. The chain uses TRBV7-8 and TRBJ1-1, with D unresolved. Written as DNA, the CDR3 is TGTGCCAGCAGCGCGACGGCCGGTCACACTGAAGCTTTCTTT. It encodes CASSATAGHTEAFF.